These 26 T cell receptor beta chains share one sample of origin, sequenced in a study of T cell changes during pregnancy in multiple sclerosis. Assay used: immunoSEQ multiplex PCR; TCRdb lists only in-frame clones, some missing. The sample lists some 71,000 clones, 92% occurring once. Sequenced material: peripheral blood, taken after pregnancy. The receptors here all came from a female donor with multiple sclerosis, enrolled in a pregnancy study.

The chain employs TRBV12-5 and TRBJ1-2; D is perhaps TRBD1 (6 bases). This CDR3 is 13 amino acids long. Germline lookup yields CDR1 LGHNT and CDR2 FRNRAP. Trimming took off 5 bases at V and 5 bases at J, with 12 bases between the two ends. The chain's CDR3 is CASGTPGQYGYTF. CDR3 DNA: TGTGCTAGTGGTACACCGGGACAATATGGCTACACCTTC.

The chain is built from TRBV30 and TRBJ1-2; possible D gene TRBD1, 5 bases. The CDR3 has 14 amino acids. Germline V gives CDR1 GTSNPN, CDR2 SVGIG (reference sequence). V was cut by 2 bases and J by 5 bases, with 15 bases left in between. This CDR3 is CAWSRSTALYGYTF. The CDR3 DNA is TGTGCCTGGAGTAGATCGACAGCCCTTTATGGCTACACCTTC.

The CDR3 sequence: CASSPLRGRGNTIYF. Written as DNA, the CDR3 is TGTGCCAGTAGTCCCCTTAGGGGGCGAGGAAACACCATATATTTT. The J gene is TRBJ1-3, the V gene TRBV19; the match to TRBD1 covers 7 bases. The germline V gene has CDR1 LNHDA and CDR2 SQIVND (reference sequence). V was clipped by 5 bases and J by 4 bases; unmatched bases: 8. The CDR3 totals 15 residues.

J is TRBJ2-2 and V is TRBV5-1; 9 bases agree with TRBD1. Germline assignment: CDR1 SGHRS and CDR2 YFSETQ. The V segment lost 4 bases and the J segment 2 bases; nucleotides outside the gene matches: 6. The CDR3 spans 16 residues. The CDR3 reads CASSEAGQGNTGELFF. The CDR3 coding sequence is TGCGCCAGCAGCGAAGCGGGACAGGGAAACACCGGGGAGCTGTTTTTT.

This chain joins TRBV6-1 and TRBJ1-1; a possible D gene is TRBD1 (6 bases). In germline, CDR1 is MNHNS, CDR2 SASEGT. The CDR3 covers 14 residues. Trimming removed 3 bases from V and 3 bases from J, with 11 bases in between. This CDR3 is CASSDRGADTEAFF. DNA of the CDR3: TGTGCCAGCAGTGACAGGGGTGCGGACACTGAAGCTTTCTTT.

The chain links TRBV9 to TRBJ2-1; 12 positions match TRBD1. CDR3 size: 15 residues. Germline CDR1 SGDLS, CDR2 YYNGEE. Losses at the gene ends were 3 bases for V and 7 bases for J; bases not matched to a gene: 5. The CDR3 loop reads CASSEGQGAFNEQFF. The CDR3, as DNA: TGTGCCAGCAGCGAGGGACAGGGGGCGTTTAATGAGCAGTTCTTC.

The chain has TRBV18 and TRBJ1-4; 7 bases map to TRBD1. Germline V gives CDR1 KGHSH, CDR2 LQKENI. The V segment lost 1 base and the J segment 3 bases; nucleotides outside the gene matches: 2. CDR3 length: 15 residues. CDR3 nucleotides: TGTGCCAGCTCACCACGGACAGGTCCTAATGAAAAACTGTTTTTT. Translating it yields CASSPRTGPNEKLFF.

The V call is TRBV9, the J call TRBJ1-5; D call uncertain. Trimming stripped 0 bases from V and 4 bases from J, with 8 bases between. Germline V lookup: CDR1 SGDLS, CDR2 YYNGEE. CDR3 length: 14 amino acids. The CDR3 DNA follows: TGTGCCAGCAGCGTAGAGGGAGGTAATCAGCCCCAGCATTTT. Its protein is CASSVEGGNQPQHF.

The gene calls are TRBV29-1 and TRBJ2-3, with 11 positions matching TRBD2. This CDR3 has 20 amino acids. Per the germline V gene, CDR1 is SQVTM and CDR2 is ANQGSEA. V lost 5 bases, J lost 6 bases, and 25 bases stayed unmatched. CDR3 residues: CSVLNPGLAVSTGRGDTQYF. The CDR3 nucleotides read TGCAGCGTTTTAAATCCGGGACTAGCGGTATCCACGGGAAGGGGGGATACGCAGTATTTT.

The chain has TRBV7-2 and TRBJ2-1; 8 nucleotides align to TRBD1. The CDR3 is 15 residues long. J lost 8 bases, V lost 6 bases, and 12 bases had no gene match. The germline gives CDR1 SGHTA, CDR2 FQGNSA. CDR3 sequence reads: CASRAQSTGAHEQFF. The CDR3 region has the DNA TGTGCCAGCAGAGCCCAATCGACAGGGGCCCATGAGCAGTTCTTC.

This chain connects TRBV7-3 to TRBJ1-1, with unresolved D. V dropped 3 bases and J dropped 5 bases, with 13 bases sitting between them. The CDR3 length is 14 residues. Looked up from germline, CDR1 is SGHTA and CDR2 is FQGTGA. CDR3 DNA sequence: TGTGCCAGCAGCTTCTCCGGAGGTGAGACTGAAGCTTTCTTT. Its translation: CASSFSGGETEAFF.

J is TRBJ2-3 and V is TRBV7-9; D is perhaps TRBD2 (6 bases). V lost 5 bases to trimming and J lost 2 bases, with 20 bases between them. The germline V gene encodes CDR1 SEHNR and CDR2 FQNEAQ (reference sequence). This CDR3 contains 17 residues. CDR3 loop: CASSPPDGLPITDTQYF. In nucleotides, the CDR3 is TGTGCCAGCAGCCCACCTGACGGACTACCTATCACAGATACGCAGTATTTT.

CDR3 protein: CASSQGLAGVETQYF. CDR3 DNA: TGTGCCAGCAGCCAAGGACTAGCGGGAGTAGAGACCCAGTACTTC. The chain uses TRBV4-2 and TRBJ2-5; TRBD2 matches at 12 bases. The germline CDR1 and CDR2 sequences are LGHNA and YNFKEQ. The CDR3 spans 15 residues. The V and J ends lost 1 base and 4 bases, in that order; junction bases with no gene match: 1.

This clone was observed a few times. The V and J genes are TRBV9 and TRBJ1-1; 7 nucleotides align to TRBD1. Trimming took 5 bases from V and 3 from J; bases not matched to a gene: 4. CDR3 length equals 13 residues. Germline V gene data show CDR1 as SGDLS and CDR2 as YYNGEE. The CDR3 is CASSTGQDTEAFF. The CDR3 DNA is TGTGCCAGCAGTACAGGACAGGACACTGAAGCTTTCTTT.

The chain combines TRBV7-9 with TRBJ2-1; 8 bases fit TRBD2. This CDR3 is 15 amino acids long. Germline CDR1 and CDR2: SEHNR and FQNEAQ (reference sequence). Trimming removed 5 bases from V and 0 bases from J; junction bases left unmatched: 3. The CDR3 nucleotides read TGTGCCAGCAGCCATACTAGCGGCTCCTACAATGAGCAGTTCTTC. Encoded protein: CASSHTSGSYNEQFF.

This clone was seen once. This chain uses TRBV10-1 with TRBJ2-7, with TRBD1 matching over 8 bases. Losses at the gene ends were 3 bases for V and 2 bases for J; bases not matched to a gene: 3. The germline V gene has CDR1 WNHNN and CDR2 SYGVQD (reference sequence). The CDR3 is 14 amino acids. The CDR3 sequence is CASSDQGAPYEQYF. DNA of the CDR3: TGCGCCAGCAGTGATCAGGGGGCCCCCTACGAGCAGTACTTC.

The V call is TRBV7-9, the J call TRBJ2-7; 9 bases line up with TRBD1. Trimming at V came to 5 bases and at J to 3 bases, leaving 11 bases not matched to a gene. This CDR3 region has 16 residues. Germline V lookup: CDR1 SEHNR, CDR2 FQNEAQ (reference sequence). The CDR3 reads CASSIVGQGNLYEQYF. The DNA for the CDR3 is TGTGCCAGCAGCATAGTGGGACAGGGAAATCTCTACGAGCAGTACTTC. Full variable domain (rest looked up from reference TRBV7-9 and TRBJ2-7): DTGVSQNPRHKITKRGQNVTFRCDPISEHNRLYWYRQTLGQGPEFLTYFQNEAQLEKSRLLSDRFSAERPKGSFSTLEIQRTEQGDSAMYLCASSIVGQGNLYEQYFGPGTRLTVT.

The chain is built from TRBV7-8 and TRBJ2-2, with no clear D. Germline V gene lookup returns CDR1 SGHVS and CDR2 FQNEAQ. Trimming shortened V by 2 bases and J by 3 bases, and 7 bases separated the two germline ends. The CDR3 sequence is 14 residues long. In nucleotides, the CDR3 is TGTGCCAGCAGCTTACTTGAGCACACCGGGGAGCTGTTTTTT. Amino acid sequence: CASSLLEHTGELFF. The full variable domain, completed using reference TRBV7-8 and TRBJ2-2, is GAGVSQSPRYKVAKRGQDVALRCDPISGHVSLFWYQQALGQGPEFLTYFQNEAQLDKSGLPSDRFFAERPEGSVSTLKIQRTQQEDSAVYLCASSLLEHTGELFFGEGSRLTVL.

V gene TRBV2 combines with J gene TRBJ1-5, with D tentatively TRBD1 (6 bases). V lost 10 bases, J lost 7 bases, and 20 bases lay in between. The germline gives CDR1 SNHLY, CDR2 FYNNEI. The CDR3 has 14 amino acids. This CDR3 reads CATGGRFEGQPQHF. The CDR3 DNA reads TGTGCCACGGGGGGCCGGTTCGAAGGGCAGCCCCAGCATTTT.

The chain links TRBV6-1 to TRBJ2-1; D unclear. Germline assignment: CDR1 MNHNS and CDR2 SASEGT. There are 11 residues in the CDR3. With 4 bases removed from V and 10 bases from J, the gap between germline ends came to 8 bases. The CDR3 is CASSVHTEQFF. DNA for the CDR3: TGTGCCAGCAGTGTACATACGGAGCAGTTCTTC.

This chain joins TRBV7-2 and TRBJ2-7, with TRBD2 matching over 9 bases. CDR1 is SGHTA and CDR2 is FQGNSA in the germline V gene. V was pared by 3 bases and J by 3 bases, with 9 bases of the junction left unmatched. The CDR3 has 16 residues. The CDR3 reads CASSLLSSGGLYEQYF. Here the CDR3 DNA reads TGTGCCAGCAGCTTGTTGTCCAGCGGGGGGCTCTACGAGCAGTACTTC.

The chain recombines TRBV7-9 with TRBJ2-7; the D gene is possibly TRBD1 (6 bases). V lost 5 bases to trimming and J lost 4 bases, with 24 bases between them. The CDR3 spans 17 residues. The germline gives CDR1 SEHNR, CDR2 FQNEAQ (reference sequence). The CDR3, as DNA: TGTGCCAGCAGCCAACTCGGGATCGGGACACCTCCATACGAGCAGTACTTC. This translates into CASSQLGIGTPPYEQYF.

This sequence joins TRBV5-6 and TRBJ2-5; 8 nucleotides line up with TRBD2. This CDR3 region has 15 residues. Germline V gives CDR1 SGHDT, CDR2 YYEEEE. Germline trimming cut 4 bases from V and 5 bases from J; bases unmatched to any gene: 10. Written as DNA, the CDR3 is TGTGCCAGCAGCCGAGCGGGAGAATTTCAGGAGACCCAGTACTTC. Its protein product is CASSRAGEFQETQYF.

In this sample, this clone turned up once. The chain's CDR3 is CASSLDWGENQPQHF. Here the CDR3 DNA reads TGTGCCAGCAGCTTAGACTGGGGAGAGAATCAGCCCCAGCATTTT. The chain uses TRBV11-3 and TRBJ1-5, with D unclear. The V gene lost 0 bases and the J gene lost 4 bases, with 10 bases spanning the gap. The CDR3 has 15 amino acids. Germline V gene sequence: CDR1 SGHNT, CDR2 YENEEA.

This chain uses TRBV13 with TRBJ2-7; possible D gene TRBD2, 6 bases. The CDR3 is made up of 17 amino acids. Germline V CDR1 and CDR2: PRHDT, FYEKMQ (reference sequence). V lost 4 bases, J lost 6 bases, and 25 bases lay in between. The CDR3: CASSSSLLSGPRGEQYF. The CDR3 DNA follows: TGTGCCAGCAGCTCCTCCCTTTTGAGCGGGCCGCGCGGCGAGCAGTACTTC.

The rearrangement uses TRBV18 and TRBJ2-7; D ambiguous. V shed 3 bases and J shed 0 bases, with 6 bases lying between them. This CDR3 is 13 amino acids long. Germline values: CDR1 KGHSH, CDR2 LQKENI. As DNA, the CDR3 is TGTGCCAGCTCACCTCAGAACTCCTACGAGCAGTACTTC. Translating it yields CASSPQNSYEQYF. Based on the CDR3 plus reference TRBV18 and TRBJ2-7, the full variable domain is NAGVMQNPRHLVRRRGQEARLRCSPMKGHSHVYWYRQLPEEGLKFMVYLQKENIIDESGMPKERFSAEFPKEGPSILRIQQVVRGDSAAYFCASSPQNSYEQYFGPGTRLTVT.